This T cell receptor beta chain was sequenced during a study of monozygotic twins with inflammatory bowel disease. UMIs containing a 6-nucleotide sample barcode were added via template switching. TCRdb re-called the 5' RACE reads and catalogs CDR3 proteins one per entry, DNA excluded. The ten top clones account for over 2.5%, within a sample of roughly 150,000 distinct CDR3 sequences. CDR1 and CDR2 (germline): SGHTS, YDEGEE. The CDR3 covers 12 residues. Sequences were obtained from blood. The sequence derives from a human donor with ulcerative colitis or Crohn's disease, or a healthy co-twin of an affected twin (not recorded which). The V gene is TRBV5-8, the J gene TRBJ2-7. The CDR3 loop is CASSFRQYEQYF.